The source of this T cell receptor beta chain is a study of cytomegalovirus exposure and HLA in healthy donors. As for the study in general: Earlier findings included 117 million unique TCR beta sequences obtained from 170 million or so T cells. Regarding the study as a whole: Specificity for CMV antigens was confirmed in vitro for a few of the CMV-associated chains. TCR beta V segments were, for the most part, productive about 87% or about 30% of the time in an earlier analysis. A later analysis found common viral pathogens apparently linked to several of the most significant clusters.

On this clone: Its target is not known.

Germline V gene lookup returns CDR1 SGDLS and CDR2 YYNGEE. Trimming took off 3 bases at V and 5 bases at J, with 20 bases between the two ends. The CDR3 contains 16 residues. The PCR was carried out with 60 Vbeta primers and 13 Jbeta primers. Data came from immunoSEQ multiplex PCR; TCRdb stores just in-frame clones and leaves some out. The profile shows about 210,000 clones, about nine tenths of them singletons. Source material: PBMCs. This receptor was identified in a boy between 2 and 10 years old in good health and CMV-seronegative. The J gene is TRBJ2-5, the V gene TRBV9; D perhaps matches TRBD2 (6 bases). CDR3 nucleotide sequence: TGTGCCAGCAGCGCCACGACTAGTCTCTTAACGGAGACCCAGTACTTC. It yields the protein CASSATTSLLTETQYF.